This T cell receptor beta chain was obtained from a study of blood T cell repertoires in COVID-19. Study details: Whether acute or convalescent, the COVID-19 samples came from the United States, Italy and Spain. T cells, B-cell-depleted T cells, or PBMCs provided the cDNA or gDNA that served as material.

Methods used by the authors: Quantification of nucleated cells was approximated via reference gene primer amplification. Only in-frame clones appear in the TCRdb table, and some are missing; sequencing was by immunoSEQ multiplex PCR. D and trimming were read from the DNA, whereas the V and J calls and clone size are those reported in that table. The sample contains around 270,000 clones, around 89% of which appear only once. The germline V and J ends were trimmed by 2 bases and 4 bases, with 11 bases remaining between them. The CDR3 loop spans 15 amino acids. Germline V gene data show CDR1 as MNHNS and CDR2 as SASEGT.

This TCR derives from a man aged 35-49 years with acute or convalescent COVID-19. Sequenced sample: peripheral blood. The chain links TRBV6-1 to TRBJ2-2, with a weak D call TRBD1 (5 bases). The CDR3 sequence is CASSEWQGATGELFF. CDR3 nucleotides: TGTGCCAGCAGTGAATGGCAGGGTGCCACCGGGGAGCTGTTTTTT.